The following is a TCR beta chain sequence with its context. The antigen is not known. This record belongs to a study of CD8+ T cells in alopecia areata. Study-wide points: Elevated clonality characterized lesional scalp relative to normal scalp, particularly in alopecia totalis/universalis. Uncertain still, given a single nonresponder, is whether baseline CD8+ expansion links to response.

Reverse transcription of extracted RNA yielded cDNA, which provided the sequencing template. The protocol was immunoSEQ multiplex PCR, while the TCRdb copy is restricted to in-frame clones and leaves out a portion. The repertoire holds about 120,000 clones, approximately 59% seen once, with under 35% in the top ten. Treatment specified: oral pan-JAK inhibitor, 5-10 mg twice daily. The ends were cut back, 4 bases at V and 1 base at J, with 24 bases in the middle. This CDR3 comprises 18 residues. CDR1 is GTSNPN and CDR2 is SVGIG in the germline V gene (reference sequence). This material consisted of CD8+ T cells sorted from blood, taken at week 4, from a patient treated with tofacitinib. The TCR sequence derives from a human donor with alopecia areata. The gene calls are TRBV30 and TRBJ2-3, with D perhaps matching TRBD1 (7 bases). CDR3 sequence reads: CAWTGQAAGFVRTDTQYF. As DNA, the CDR3 is TGTGCCTGGACCGGACAGGCGGCGGGATTCGTTCGCACAGATACGCAGTATTTT.